What follows are 29 T cell receptor beta chains derived from one specimen sequenced in a study of CD8 T cells in Susac syndrome. Random hexamers primed reverse transcription of about 0.45 to 1 ug RNA. MiXCR, applied by TCRdb to the immunoSEQ multiplex PCR reads, yields one record per CDR3 protein. This table holds approximately 150,000 distinct CDR3 sequences, approximately 93% found once. The sample comprised CD4+ T cells from PBMCs. Receptor source: a human donor with multiple sclerosis.

This clonotype appeared once. The CDR3 is CAWSTGQGRTDTQYF. For the CDR3, the DNA is TGTGCCTGGAGTACGGGACAGGGGAGGACAGATACGCAGTATTTT. V and J are TRBV30 and TRBJ2-3, with TRBD1 identical over 10 bases. The junction had 5 bases not matched to a gene; V was cut back by 2 bases and J by 3 bases. The CDR3 totals 15 residues. Looked up from germline, CDR1 is GTSNPN and CDR2 is SVGIG (reference sequence).

The V and J genes are TRBV3-1 and TRBJ1-1; a possible D gene is TRBD1 (6 bases). CDR3 size: 14 residues. Germline-derived CDR1 and CDR2 are LGHDT and YNNKEL (reference sequence). With 3 bases removed from V and 4 bases from J, the gap between germline ends came to 12 bases. CDR3 coding DNA: TGTGCCAGCAGCCAGGGGGGCGCGGGCACTGAAGCTTTCTTT. This gives the protein CASSQGGAGTEAFF.

The chain employs TRBV29-1 and TRBJ1-1, with D possibly matching TRBD1 (5 bases). V was pared by 2 bases and J by 4 bases, with 14 bases between. Germline V CDR1 and CDR2: SQVTM, ANQGSEA. The CDR3 loop spans 14 amino acids. This chain's CDR3 is CSVERDRGTTEAFF. CDR3 nucleotide sequence: TGCAGCGTTGAAAGGGACCGAGGGACCACTGAAGCTTTCTTT. The variable domain in full, completed from reference TRBV29-1 and TRBJ1-1, reads SAVISQKPSRDICQRGTSLTIQCQVDSQVTMMFWYRQQPGQSLTLIATANQGSEATYESGFVIDKFPISRPNLTFSTLTVSNMSPEDSSIYLCSVERDRGTTEAFFGQGTRLTVV.

DNA of the CDR3: TGTGCCAGCAGCGGGGGGGGACTAGGGTCGGGCGAGCAGTACTTC. Its protein product is CASSGGGLGSGEQYF. The rearrangement uses TRBV28 and TRBJ2-7; 8 bases match TRBD2. Losses at the gene ends were 6 bases for V and 6 bases for J; bases not matched to a gene: 13. Germline V gene data show CDR1 as MDHEN and CDR2 as SYDVKM. CDR3 length: 15 amino acids. The variable domain in full, with the rest retrieved from reference TRBV28 and TRBJ2-7, is DVKVTQSSRYLVKRTGEKVFLECVQDMDHENMFWYRQDPGLGLRLIYFSYDVKMKEKGDIPEGYSVSREKKERFSLILESASTNQTSMYLCASSGGGLGSGEQYFGPGTRLTVT.

The CDR3 DNA reads TGCAGCGTTGCTGTTGACGGAGAGTTCTTC. Amino acids: CSVAVDGEFF. This chain connects TRBV29-1 to TRBJ2-1; D not certain. CDR1 and CDR2 from the germline V gene are SQVTM and ANQGSEA. The CDR3 is 10 residues long. V was shortened by 4 bases and J by 14 bases, with 12 bases between the two germline ends.

The V and J genes are TRBV7-9 and TRBJ1-1, with D tentatively TRBD1 (6 bases). V gave up 5 bases and J gave up 4 bases, with 17 bases separating them. The CDR3 consists of 15 residues. Germline V lookup: CDR1 SEHNR, CDR2 FQNEAQ (reference sequence). CDR3 protein: CASSRRGGSGTEAFF. For the CDR3, the DNA is TGTGCCAGCAGCCGAAGGGGGGGATCGGGCACTGAAGCTTTCTTT.

This clonotype is a singleton in its sample. DNA for the CDR3: TGTGCCAGCAGAAACGGACTAGCGGGTCTCTACGAGCAGTACTTC. As protein: CASRNGLAGLYEQYF. The chain has TRBV2 and TRBJ2-7, with 11 positions matching TRBD2. From germline, CDR1 is SNHLY and CDR2 FYNNEI. The junction had 7 bases not matched to a gene; V was cut back by 6 bases and J by 3 bases. This CDR3 spans 15 amino acids.

This clonotype was counted once. The genes are TRBV27 and TRBJ2-6; D is possibly TRBD1 or TRBD2 (6 bases each). Germline values: CDR1 MNHEY, CDR2 SMNVEV (reference sequence). Trimming left V 9 bases short and J 3 bases short, with 18 bases between. The CDR3 runs 16 residues. CDR3 in DNA: TGTGCCAGGGGGGGCTTAAAGGGGCGTGGGGCCAACGTCCTGACTTTC. Its translation: CARGGLKGRGANVLTF.

This clonotype was counted a few times. V is TRBV18 and J is TRBJ2-5, with D maybe TRBD2 (6 bases). Per germline, CDR1 KGHSH and CDR2 LQKENI. The ends were cut back, 2 bases at V and 4 bases at J, with 11 bases in the middle. This CDR3 is built from 14 residues. CDR3 nucleotides: TGTGCCAGCTCACCAGGACTAAACGGAGAGACCCAGTACTTC. Amino acids: CASSPGLNGETQYF.

J is TRBJ1-1 and V is TRBV18, with 7 bases fitting TRBD1. Germline assignment: CDR1 KGHSH and CDR2 LQKENI. V dropped 9 bases and J dropped 8; count of bases not matched to a gene: 9. CDR3 length: 12 amino acids. The CDR3 nucleotides read TGTGCCAGTTCTTCCCGGGACAGCGAAGCTTTCTTT. This translates into CASSSRDSEAFF.

The rearrangement links TRBV12-3 or TRBV12-4 to TRBJ1-4; D not resolved. With 7 bases removed from V and 8 bases from J, the gap between germline ends came to 11 bases. The CDR3 length is 12 residues. The CDR3 sequence: CASTRRGEKLFF. In DNA form, the CDR3 reads TGTGCCAGCACCCGACGCGGAGAAAAACTGTTTTTT.

The J gene is TRBJ1-5, the V gene TRBV10-3; tentative D call: TRBD1 (6 bases). The CDR3 length is 15 residues. Looked up from germline, CDR1 is ENHRY and CDR2 is SYGVKD. V was cut by 3 bases and J by 8 bases, with 17 bases left in between. CDR3 coding DNA: TGTGCCATCAGTGACCCCACGACAGGTCTGAAGCCCCAGCATTTT. It translates to CAISDPTTGLKPQHF.

On this clonotype: This clone may be a read error of a much larger clone one base away. V gene TRBV12-3 or TRBV12-4 combines with J gene TRBJ2-5, with D unclear. The V end was cut by 5 bases, the J end by 5 bases, with 6 bases between. The CDR3 loop spans 11 amino acids. CDR3 in DNA: TGTGCCAGCAGTGTAAGGGAGACCCAGTACTTC. Translation gives CASSVRETQYF.

There are a few counts of this clonotype. V usage is TRBV2 and J usage is TRBJ1-1; D is ambiguous. Trimming shortened V by 9 bases and J by 5 bases, and 13 bases separated the two germline ends. CDR3 length: 12 residues. Germline lookup yields CDR1 SNHLY and CDR2 FYNNEI. In nucleotides, the CDR3 is TGTGCCAGTTCTAAGAGCGGAACTGAAGCTTTCTTT. Residues: CASSKSGTEAFF.

The genes are TRBV3-1 and TRBJ2-1; D unclear. This CDR3 region has 15 residues. Trimming cost V 0 bases and J 2 bases, with 8 bases left between them. Germline V CDR1 and CDR2: LGHDT, YNNKEL (reference sequence). CDR3 protein: CASSQDGLAYNEQFF. As DNA, the CDR3 is TGTGCCAGCAGCCAAGATGGGCTAGCCTACAATGAGCAGTTCTTC.

This clonotype was recorded only once. The chain combines TRBV29-1 with TRBJ2-3; no reliable D call. The V and J ends lost 0 bases and 6 bases respectively, with 10 bases between them. There are 13 residues in the CDR3. From germline, CDR1 is SQVTM and CDR2 ANQGSEA. This CDR3 is CSVEEYGADTQYF. For the CDR3, the DNA is TGCAGCGTTGAAGAGTACGGCGCGGATACGCAGTATTTT.

This chain's CDR3 is CATSPDVSSGNTIYF. The DNA of the CDR3 is TGTGCCACCAGCCCGGACGTAAGCTCTGGAAACACCATATATTTT. This sequence joins TRBV15 and TRBJ1-3, with no clear D. This CDR3 has 15 residues. In germline, CDR1 is LNHNV, CDR2 YYDKDF (reference sequence). Trimming took 5 bases from V and 0 from J, leaving 11 bases between them. Using reference TRBV15 and TRBJ1-3 for the parts outside the CDR3, the full variable domain is DAMVIQNPRYQVTQFGKPVTLSCSQTLNHNVMYWYQQKSSQAPKLLFHYYDKDFNNEADTPDNFQSRRPNTSFCFLDIRSPGLGDTAMYLCATSPDVSSGNTIYFGEGSWLTVV.

This rearrangement joins TRBV15 to TRBJ2-7; D call uncertain. Trimming left V 4 bases short and J 0 bases short, with 10 bases between. Germline V gene data show CDR1 as LNHNV and CDR2 as YYDKDF (reference sequence). The length of the CDR3 is 14 residues. The CDR3 loop reads CATSKQDNSYEQYF. DNA for the CDR3: TGTGCCACCAGCAAGCAGGATAACTCCTACGAGCAGTACTTC.

The chain carries TRBV7-2 and TRBJ2-1; no clear D. Germline V lookup: CDR1 SGHTA, CDR2 FQGNSA. The CDR3 is made up of 16 amino acids. V gave up 0 bases and J gave up 9 bases, with 18 bases separating them. CDR3 region: CASSLAQGQVRGEQFF. The DNA for the CDR3 is TGTGCCAGCAGCTTAGCGCAAGGGCAGGTGCGCGGTGAGCAGTTCTTC.

As to this clonotype: One end of the junction is discordant with germline, which a read error may explain. V is TRBV11-1 and J is TRBJ2-1; D gene uncertain. Germline loops: CDR1 SGHAT, CDR2 FQDESV (reference sequence). The CDR3 is 11 amino acids. CDR3 amino acids: CASSWADLRVF. The CDR3 DNA sequence: TGTGCCAGCAGTTGGGCCGACCTTCGGGTCTTC.

The chain recombines TRBV7-8 with TRBJ1-1; 7 bases match TRBD1. This CDR3 region has 14 residues. The V and J ends lost 1 base and 9 bases, in that order; junction bases with no gene match: 8. In germline, CDR1 is SGHVS, CDR2 FQNEAQ. The CDR3 spells CASSLGGGKEKAFF. DNA for the CDR3: TGTGCCAGCAGCTTAGGAGGGGGCAAAGAGAAAGCTTTCTTT.

This chain joins TRBV9 and TRBJ2-7; 8 nucleotides match TRBD2. There are 14 residues in the CDR3. V was pared by 5 bases and J by 4 bases, with 8 bases of the junction left unmatched. The germline V gene encodes CDR1 SGDLS and CDR2 YYNGEE. CDR3 sequence: CASSSGLVTYEQYF. DNA of the CDR3: TGTGCCAGCAGTTCGGGACTAGTTACGTACGAGCAGTACTTC. Full variable domain (outside the CDR3, taken from reference TRBV9 and TRBJ2-7): DSGVTQTPKHLITATGQRVTLRCSPRSGDLSVYWYQQSLDQGLQFLIQYYNGEERAKGNILERFSAQQFPDLHSELNLSSLELGDSALYFCASSSGLVTYEQYFGPGTRLTVT.

V usage is TRBV10-3 and J usage is TRBJ1-1; possibly TRBD1 for D (6 bases). Trimming pared 8 bases from V and 0 bases from J, leaving 10 bases between. In germline, CDR1 is ENHRY, CDR2 SYGVKD. The length of the CDR3 is 13 residues. The chain's CDR3 is CAIGAGVNTEAFF. CDR3 DNA sequence: TGTGCCATCGGGGCAGGGGTGAACACTGAAGCTTTCTTT.

V and J are TRBV6-4 and TRBJ1-1; D is perhaps TRBD1 (5 bases). The CDR3 runs 13 residues. Germline CDR1 reads MRHNA; CDR2 reads SNTAGT. Trimming removed 4 bases at V and 4 bases at J, with 10 bases between. The CDR3 protein is CASSVGVGTEAFF. CDR3 sequence (DNA): TGTGCCAGCAGTGTGGGGGTCGGCACTGAAGCTTTCTTT.

This rearrangement joins TRBV3-1 to TRBJ1-2; TRBD1 matches at 8 bases. The V and J ends lost 1 base and 3 bases, in that order; junction bases with no gene match: 1. Per the germline V gene, CDR1 is LGHDT and CDR2 is YNNKEL (reference sequence). The CDR3 sequence is 14 residues long. CDR3: CASSQVTGDYGYTF. CDR3 coding DNA: TGTGCCAGCAGCCAAGTGACAGGGGACTATGGCTACACCTTC.

This chain links TRBV11-3 with TRBJ2-6; tentative D call: TRBD1 (5 bases). The V gene's germline CDR1 is SGHNT and CDR2 YENEEA. Trimming left V 1 base short and J 2 bases short, with 12 bases between. The CDR3 runs 17 residues. The CDR3 DNA sequence: TGTGCCAGCAGCTTAGGGCAGGGCTGGCCTGGGGCCAACGTCCTGACTTTC. Translating it yields CASSLGQGWPGANVLTF. The full variable domain, completed using reference TRBV11-3 and TRBJ2-6, is EAGVVQSPRYKIIEKKQPVAFWCNPISGHNTLYWYLQNLGQGPELLIRYENEEAVDDSQLPKDRFSAERLKGVDSTLKIQPAELGDSAVYLCASSLGQGWPGANVLTFGAGSRLTVL.

The gene calls are TRBV5-1 and TRBJ2-3; D not resolved. The V gene's germline CDR1 is SGHRS and CDR2 YFSETQ. This CDR3 is built from 14 residues. V was cut by 4 bases and J by 6 bases, with 15 bases left in between. The CDR3 DNA is TGCGCCAGCAGCCTCTTCGACCCCACCGATACGCAGTATTTT. Encoded protein: CASSLFDPTDTQYF.

The chain is built from TRBV7-6 and TRBJ1-2; 12 nucleotides align to TRBD1. Trimming removed 1 base from V and 3 bases from J; junction bases left unmatched: 6. Germline V gives CDR1 SGHVS, CDR2 FNYEAQ. The CDR3 has 17 amino acids. The CDR3 DNA sequence: TGTGCCAGCAGCTTAGGGGACAGGGGGCGACCGTACTATGGCTACACCTTC. It is translated as CASSLGDRGRPYYGYTF. The whole variable domain, remainder taken from reference TRBV7-6 and TRBJ1-2, is GAGVSQSPRYKVTKRGQDVALRCDPISGHVSLYWYRQALGQGPEFLTYFNYEAQQDKSGLPNDRFSAERPEGSISTLTIQRTEQRDSAMYRCASSLGDRGRPYYGYTFGSGTRLTVV.

The rearrangement links TRBV7-9 to TRBJ2-1, with TRBD2 as a possible D gene (6 bases). With 5 bases removed from V and 10 bases from J, the gap between germline ends came to 18 bases. The germline V gene encodes CDR1 SEHNR and CDR2 FQNEAQ (reference sequence). CDR3 size: 14 residues. The CDR3 DNA reads TGTGCCAGCAGCCTTGGGACTCCTCGCATCGAGCAGTTCTTC. Encoded protein: CASSLGTPRIEQFF.